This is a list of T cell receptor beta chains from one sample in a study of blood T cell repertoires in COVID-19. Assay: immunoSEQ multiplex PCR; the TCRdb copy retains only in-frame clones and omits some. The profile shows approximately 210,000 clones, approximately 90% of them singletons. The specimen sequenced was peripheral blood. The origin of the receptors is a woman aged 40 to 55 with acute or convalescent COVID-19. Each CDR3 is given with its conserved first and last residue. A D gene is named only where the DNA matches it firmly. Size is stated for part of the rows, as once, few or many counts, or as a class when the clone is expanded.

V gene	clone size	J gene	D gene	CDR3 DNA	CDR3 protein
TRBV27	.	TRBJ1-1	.	TGTGCCAGCAGTGAACAGGGTGCCTTGAACACTGAAGCTTTCTTT	CASSEQGALNTEAFF
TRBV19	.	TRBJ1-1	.	TGTGCCAGTATCCCGACAGGGAACACTGAAGCTTTCTTT	CASIPTGNTEAFF
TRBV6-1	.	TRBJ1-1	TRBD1	TGTGCCAGCAGTGAAAACAGGGGTTTTGGTGAAGCTTTCTTT	CASSENRGFGEAFF
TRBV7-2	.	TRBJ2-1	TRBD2	TGTGCCAGCAGCCCCCGAAGCGGGGGCCGCTCCTACAATGAGCAGTTCTTC	CASSPRSGGRSYNEQFF
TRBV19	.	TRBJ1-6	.	TGTGCCAGTAGTACCGGTGACGCAGGCCGTAATTCACCCCTCCACTTT	CASSTGDAGRNSPLHF
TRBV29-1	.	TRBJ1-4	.	TGCAGCGCCACGGCGGATCTTTCGGGTGAAAAACTGTTTTTT	CSATADLSGEKLFF
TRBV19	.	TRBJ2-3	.	TGTGCCAGTAGTCAGGGGACCCTTTACACAGATACGCAGTATTTT	CASSQGTLYTDTQYF
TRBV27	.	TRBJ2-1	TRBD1	TGTGCCAGCAGCCCTCCTTTCGTGGGACAGGGGGTTATCCATGAGCAGTTCTTC	CASSPPFVGQGVIHEQFF
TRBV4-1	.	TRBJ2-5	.	TGCGCCAGCAGCCAAGATGGCGGGTCGTACCAAGAGACCCAGTACTTC	CASSQDGGSYQETQYF
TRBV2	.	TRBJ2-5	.	TGTGCCAGCAGTCATTCGGGACTTCAAGAGACCCAGTACTTC	CASSHSGLQETQYF
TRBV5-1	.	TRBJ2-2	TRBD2	TGCGCCAGCAAAGCGGGGGTCGCGAACACCGGGGAGCTGTTTTTT	CASKAGVANTGELFF
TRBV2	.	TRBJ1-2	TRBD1	TGTGCCAGCACTCCGACAGGGGGCTATGGCTACACCTTC	CASTPTGGYGYTF
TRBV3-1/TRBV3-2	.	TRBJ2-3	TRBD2	TGTGCCAGCAGCCAAGGACTTCTCACTCGGGGGGCAGATACGCAGTATTTT	CASSQGLLTRGADTQYF
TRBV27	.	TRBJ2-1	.	TGTGCCAGCAGCCCGGGAACGATGGAGCAGTTCTTC	CASSPGTMEQFF
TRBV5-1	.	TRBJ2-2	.	TGCGCCAGCAGCGGAAGGGGGAACGCCGGGGAGCTGTTTTTT	CASSGRGNAGELFF
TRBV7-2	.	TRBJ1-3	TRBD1	TGTGCCAGCAGCCCATACAGGGGATCTGGAAACACCATATATTTT	CASSPYRGSGNTIYF
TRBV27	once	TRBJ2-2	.	TGTGCCAGCAGTCTGACCGGGGAGCTGTTTTTT	CASSLTGELFF
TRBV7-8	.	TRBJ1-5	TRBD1	TGTGCCAGCAGCTTAGGGACAGGGGGAATCGTAGCCCAGCATTTT	CASSLGTGGIVAQHF
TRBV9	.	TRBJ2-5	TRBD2	TGTGCCAGCAGCCCGACAGGGGCTAGCGGGGGGGCCGGGGAGACCCAGTACTTC	CASSPTGASGGAGETQYF
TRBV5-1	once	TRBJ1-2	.	TGCGCCAGCAGCTCAATCCCGGGACAAGGGAGGGATCCTGGCTACACCTTC	CASSSIPGQGRDPGYTF
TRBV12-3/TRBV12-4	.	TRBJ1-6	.	TGTGCCAGCAGTTCGCAGGGATCACCCCTCCACTTT	CASSSQGSPLHF
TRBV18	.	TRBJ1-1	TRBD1	TGTGCCAGCTCGCTAACAGGGGTGTTACAGAACACTGAAGCTTTCTTT	CASSLTGVLQNTEAFF
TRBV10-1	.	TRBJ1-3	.	TGCGCCAGCTCACCGCAGATCTCTGGAAACACCATATATTTT	CASSPQISGNTIYF
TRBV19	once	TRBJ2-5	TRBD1	TGTGCCAGTAGTATACCTTGGACAGGGGGCGCGCCAGAGACCCAGTACTTC	CASSIPWTGGAPETQYF
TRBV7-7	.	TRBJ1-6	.	TGTGCCAGCAGCTCGGGGGGGTTCAGCAATTCACCCCTCCACTTT	CASSSGGFSNSPLHF
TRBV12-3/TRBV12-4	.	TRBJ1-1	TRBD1	TGTGCCAGCAACCTCGACAGGGGACTTGCTTTCTTT	CASNLDRGLAFF
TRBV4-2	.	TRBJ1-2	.	TGTGCCAGCAGCCAAGAAGCCCTAACAGGGAACTATGGCTACACCTTC	CASSQEALTGNYGYTF
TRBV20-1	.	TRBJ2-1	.	TGCAGTGCTAGTCCCCGGGGCTCCTACAATGAGCAGTTCTTC	CSASPRGSYNEQFF
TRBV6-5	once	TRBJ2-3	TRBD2	TGTGCCAGCAGAAGTATAGCGGGGATTACGCAGTATTTT	CASRSIAGITQYF
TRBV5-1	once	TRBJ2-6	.	TGCGCCAGCAGCGGAACAGGGTACAGCTCTGGGGCCAACGTCCTGACTTTC	CASSGTGYSSGANVLTF
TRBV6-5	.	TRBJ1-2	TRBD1	TGTGCCAGCAGTTCTGAACAGGGGTTGGGGGGCTACACCTTC	CASSSEQGLGGYTF
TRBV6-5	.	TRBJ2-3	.	TGTGCCAGCAGGTTCGTGGGCCCAGATACGCAGTATTTT	CASRFVGPDTQYF
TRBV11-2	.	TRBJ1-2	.	TGTGCCAGCAGCCGGGACATCTCAGCCGATGGCTACACCTTC	CASSRDISADGYTF
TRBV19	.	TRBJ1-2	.	TGTGCCAGTACAGGGTTCCAGGGGAACTATGGCTACACCTTC	CASTGFQGNYGYTF
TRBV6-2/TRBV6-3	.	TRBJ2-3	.	TGTGCCAGCAGTTATCGTTGGGCTTCGGGCACAGATACGCAGTATTTT	CASSYRWASGTDTQYF
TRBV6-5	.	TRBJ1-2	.	TGTGCCAGCTCAATAGGGAGGGGCTATGGCTACACCTTC	CASSIGRGYGYTF
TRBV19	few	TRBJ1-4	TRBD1	TGTGCCAGTAGCAGGACAGGGGATGAAAAACTGTTTTTT	CASSRTGDEKLFF
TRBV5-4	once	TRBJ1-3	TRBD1	TGTGCCAGCAGCCTCGGACAGGCCTCTGGAAACACCATATATTTT	CASSLGQASGNTIYF
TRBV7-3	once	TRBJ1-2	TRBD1	TGTGCCAGCAGCTTACAGGCAGGGGGGACCTATGGCTACACCTTC	CASSLQAGGTYGYTF
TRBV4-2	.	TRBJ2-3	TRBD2	TGTGCCAGCAGCCGATGGACTAGCGGGGCATCCACAGATACGCAGTATTTT	CASSRWTSGASTDTQYF
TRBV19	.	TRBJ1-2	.	TGTGCCAGTAGTATAGGATGGCAGGGTATTAGCTATGGCTACACCTTC	CASSIGWQGISYGYTF
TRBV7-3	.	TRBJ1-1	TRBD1	TGTGCCAGCAGCTCCCCGACAGGGTCTCCTTTCTTT	CASSSPTGSPFF
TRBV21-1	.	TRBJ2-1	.	TGTGCCAGCAGCTCGTCCGGGACTAGCGGGGGGTGGAATGAGCAGTTCTTC	CASSSSGTSGGWNEQFF
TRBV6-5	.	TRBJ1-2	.	TGTGCCAGCAGTTACCAAGCTTGGGGAGGCTATGGCTACACCTTC	CASSYQAWGGYGYTF
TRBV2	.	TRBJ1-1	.	TGTGCCAGCACGACCGGGGGCACTGAAGCTTTCTTT	CASTTGGTEAFF
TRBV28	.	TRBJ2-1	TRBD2	TGTGCCAGCACCGACGTCAGGACTAGGGGCTACAATGAGCAGTTCTTC	CASTDVRTRGYNEQFF
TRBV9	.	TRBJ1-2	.	TGTGCCAGCACCACTGGGGGGGGATGGAACTATGGCTACACCTTC	CASTTGGGWNYGYTF
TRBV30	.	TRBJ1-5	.	TGTGCCTGGAGTGTTTCTGGGCGTCAGCCCCAGCATTTT	CAWSVSGRQPQHF
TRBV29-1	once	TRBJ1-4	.	TGCAGCGTTGGGGGGGGGTCTAATGAAAAACTGTTTTTT	CSVGGGSNEKLFF
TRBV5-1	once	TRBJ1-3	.	TGCGCCAGCAGCTTGGGACAAAACTCTGGAAACACCATATATTTT	CASSLGQNSGNTIYF
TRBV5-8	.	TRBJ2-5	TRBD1	TGTGCCAGCAGCTTGAGTCCGGGACAGACCCAAGAGACCCAGTACTTC	CASSLSPGQTQETQYF
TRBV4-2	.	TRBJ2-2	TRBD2	TGTGCCAGCAGCCAAGGACTAGCGAGTGGGGAGCTGTTTTTT	CASSQGLASGELFF
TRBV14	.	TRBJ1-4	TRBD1	TGTGCCAGCAGCCAGGACAGGACAGGAACTAATGAAAAACTGTTTTTT	CASSQDRTGTNEKLFF
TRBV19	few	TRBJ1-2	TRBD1	TGTGCCACCTCTCGGTTGGGACAGGGTAGCTATGGCTACACCTTC	CATSRLGQGSYGYTF
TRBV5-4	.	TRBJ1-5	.	TGTGCCAGCAGCTTGGGGCCGGGAATGAGCAATCAGCCCCAGCATTTT	CASSLGPGMSNQPQHF
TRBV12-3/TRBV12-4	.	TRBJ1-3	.	TGTGCCAGCAGTTTAGCGCTGGGTACTAAGTATTTT	CASSLALGTKYF
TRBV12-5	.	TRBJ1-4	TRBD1	TGTGCTAGTGCCAGGACAGGTTCTAATGAAAAACTGTTTTTT	CASARTGSNEKLFF
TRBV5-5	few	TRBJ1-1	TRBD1	TGTGCCAGCAGCCCCGGGGTACAGGGGGCCGAAGCTTTCTTT	CASSPGVQGAEAFF